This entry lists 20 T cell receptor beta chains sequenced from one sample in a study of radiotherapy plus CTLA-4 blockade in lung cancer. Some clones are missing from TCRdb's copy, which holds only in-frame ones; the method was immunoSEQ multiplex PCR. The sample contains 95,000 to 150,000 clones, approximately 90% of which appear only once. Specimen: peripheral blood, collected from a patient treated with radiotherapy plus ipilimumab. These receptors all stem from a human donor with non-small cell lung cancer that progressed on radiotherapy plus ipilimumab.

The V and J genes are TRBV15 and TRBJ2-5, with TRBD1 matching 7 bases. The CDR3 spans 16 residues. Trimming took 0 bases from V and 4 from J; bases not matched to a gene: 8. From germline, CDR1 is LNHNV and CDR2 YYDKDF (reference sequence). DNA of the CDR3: TGTGCCACCAGCAGAGATGATGTCAGGGGGATAGAGACCCAGTACTTC. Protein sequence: CATSRDDVRGIETQYF.

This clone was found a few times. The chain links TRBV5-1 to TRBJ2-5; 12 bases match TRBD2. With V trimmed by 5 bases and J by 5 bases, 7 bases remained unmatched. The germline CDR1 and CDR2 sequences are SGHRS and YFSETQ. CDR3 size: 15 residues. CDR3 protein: CASRRTSGKEETQYF. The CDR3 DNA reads TGCGCCAGCAGACGGACTAGCGGGAAGGAGGAGACCCAGTACTTC. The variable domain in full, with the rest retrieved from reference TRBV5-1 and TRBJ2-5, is KAGVTQTPRYLIKTRGQQVTLSCSPISGHRSVSWYQQTPGQGLQFLFEYFSETQRNKGNFPGRFSGRQFSNSRSEMNVSTLELGDSALYLCASRRTSGKEETQYFGPGTRLLVL.

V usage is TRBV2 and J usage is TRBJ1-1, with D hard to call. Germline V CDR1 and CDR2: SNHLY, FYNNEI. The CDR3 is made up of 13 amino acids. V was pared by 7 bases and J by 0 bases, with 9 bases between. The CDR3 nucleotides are TGTGCCAGCATGGGAAGCATGAACACTGAAGCTTTCTTT. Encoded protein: CASMGSMNTEAFF.

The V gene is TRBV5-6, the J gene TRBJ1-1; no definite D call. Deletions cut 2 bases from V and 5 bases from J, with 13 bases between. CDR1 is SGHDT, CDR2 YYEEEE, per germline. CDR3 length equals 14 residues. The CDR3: CASSLVIGWTEAFF. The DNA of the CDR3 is TGTGCCAGCAGCTTAGTCATCGGTTGGACTGAAGCTTTCTTT.

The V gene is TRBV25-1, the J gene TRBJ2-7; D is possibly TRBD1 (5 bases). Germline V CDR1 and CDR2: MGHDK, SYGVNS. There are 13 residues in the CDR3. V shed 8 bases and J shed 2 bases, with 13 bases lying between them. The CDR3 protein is CASQGVPTYEQYF. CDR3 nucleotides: TGTGCCAGCCAGGGTGTCCCGACCTACGAGCAGTACTTC.

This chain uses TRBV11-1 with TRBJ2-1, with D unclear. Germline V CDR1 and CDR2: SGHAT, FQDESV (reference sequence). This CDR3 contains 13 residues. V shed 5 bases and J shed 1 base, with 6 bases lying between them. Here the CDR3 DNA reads TGTGCCAGCAGCCCCCGATCCTACAATGAGCAGTTCTTC. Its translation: CASSPRSYNEQFF.

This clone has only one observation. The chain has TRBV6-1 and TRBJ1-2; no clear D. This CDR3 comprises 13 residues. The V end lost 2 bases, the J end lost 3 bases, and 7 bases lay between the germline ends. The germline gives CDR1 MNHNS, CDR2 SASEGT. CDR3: CASSEFGDYGYTF. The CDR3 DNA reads TGTGCCAGCAGTGAATTCGGGGACTATGGCTACACCTTC.

The CDR3 bases are TGTGCTAGTGCCCCGGGCAGGGCCCTTAATGAAAAACTGTTTTTT. Translation: CASAPGRALNEKLFF. The V call is TRBV12-5, the J call TRBJ1-4; D perhaps matches TRBD1 (5 bases). CDR3 length: 15 residues. V shed 7 bases and J shed 4 bases, with 16 bases lying between them. Germline V gene sequence: CDR1 LGHNT, CDR2 FRNRAP.

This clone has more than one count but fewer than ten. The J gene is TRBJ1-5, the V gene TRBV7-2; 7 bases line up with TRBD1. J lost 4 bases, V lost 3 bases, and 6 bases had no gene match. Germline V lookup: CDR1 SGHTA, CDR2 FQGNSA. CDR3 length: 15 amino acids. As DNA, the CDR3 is TGTGCCAGCAGCTTGAAGACAGGGTTTAATCAGCCCCAGCATTTT. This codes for CASSLKTGFNQPQHF. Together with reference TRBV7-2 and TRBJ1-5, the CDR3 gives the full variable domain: GAGVSQSPSNKVTEKGKDVELRCDPISGHTALYWYRQSLGQGLEFLIYFQGNSAPDKSGLPSDRFSAERTGGSVSTLTIQRTQQEDSAVYLCASSLKTGFNQPQHFGDGTRLSIL.

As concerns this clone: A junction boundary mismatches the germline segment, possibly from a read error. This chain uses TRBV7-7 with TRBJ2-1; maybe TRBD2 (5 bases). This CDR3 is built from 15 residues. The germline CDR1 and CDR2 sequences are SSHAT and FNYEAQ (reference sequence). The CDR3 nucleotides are TGTGCTAGCAGCTTATACGCGGGCCCCTACAATGAGCAGTTCTTC. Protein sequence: CASSLYAGPYNEQFF. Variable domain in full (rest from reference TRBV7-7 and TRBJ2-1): GAGVSQSPRYKVTKRGQDVTLRCDPISSHATLYWYQQALGQGPEFLTYFNYEAQPDKSGLPSDRFSAERPEGSISTLTIQRTEQRDSAMYRCASSLYAGPYNEQFFGPGTRLTVL.

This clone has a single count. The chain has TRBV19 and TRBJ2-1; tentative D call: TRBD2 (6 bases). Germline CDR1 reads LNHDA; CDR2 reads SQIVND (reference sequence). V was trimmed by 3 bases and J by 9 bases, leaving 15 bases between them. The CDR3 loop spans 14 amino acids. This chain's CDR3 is CASSILGGMSEQFF. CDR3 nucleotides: TGTGCCAGTAGTATCCTCGGCGGGATGAGTGAGCAGTTCTTC. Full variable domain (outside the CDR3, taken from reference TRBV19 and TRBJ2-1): DGGITQSPKYLFRKEGQNVTLSCEQNLNHDAMYWYRQDPGQGLRLIYYSQIVNDFQKGDIAEGYSVSREKKESFPLTVTSAQKNPTAFYLCASSILGGMSEQFFGPGTRLTVL.

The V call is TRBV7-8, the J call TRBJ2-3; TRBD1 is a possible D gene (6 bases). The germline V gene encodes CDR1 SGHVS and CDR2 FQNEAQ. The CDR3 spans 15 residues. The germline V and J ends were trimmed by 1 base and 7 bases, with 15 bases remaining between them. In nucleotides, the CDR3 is TGTGCCAGCAGCTTAGAAACAGGGCAAAGGAATACGCAGTATTTT. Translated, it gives CASSLETGQRNTQYF.

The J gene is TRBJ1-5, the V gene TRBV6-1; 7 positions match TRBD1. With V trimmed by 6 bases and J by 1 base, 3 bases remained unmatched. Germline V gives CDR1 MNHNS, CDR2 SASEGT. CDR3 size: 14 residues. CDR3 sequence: CASRLDRSNQPQHF. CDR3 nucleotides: TGTGCCAGCAGATTGGACAGGAGCAATCAGCCCCAGCATTTT.

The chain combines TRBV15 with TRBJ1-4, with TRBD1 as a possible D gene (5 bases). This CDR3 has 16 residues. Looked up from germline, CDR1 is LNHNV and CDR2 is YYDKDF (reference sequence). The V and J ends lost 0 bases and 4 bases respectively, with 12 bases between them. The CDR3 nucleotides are TGTGCCACCAGCAGAGAAGAGGGGCAGTTTAATGAAAAACTGTTTTTT. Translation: CATSREEGQFNEKLFF.

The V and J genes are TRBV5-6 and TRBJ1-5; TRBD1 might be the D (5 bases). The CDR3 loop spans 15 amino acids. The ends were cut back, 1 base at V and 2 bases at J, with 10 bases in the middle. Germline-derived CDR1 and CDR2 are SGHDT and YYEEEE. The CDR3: CASSLWGSGNQPQHF. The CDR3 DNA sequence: TGTGCCAGCAGCTTGTGGGGCTCAGGCAATCAGCCCCAGCATTTT.

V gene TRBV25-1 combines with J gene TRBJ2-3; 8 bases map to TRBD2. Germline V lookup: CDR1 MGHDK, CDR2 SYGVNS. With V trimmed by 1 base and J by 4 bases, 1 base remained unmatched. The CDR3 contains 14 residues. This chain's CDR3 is CASSELREADTQYF. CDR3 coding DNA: TGTGCCAGCAGTGAATTGCGGGAGGCAGATACGCAGTATTTT.

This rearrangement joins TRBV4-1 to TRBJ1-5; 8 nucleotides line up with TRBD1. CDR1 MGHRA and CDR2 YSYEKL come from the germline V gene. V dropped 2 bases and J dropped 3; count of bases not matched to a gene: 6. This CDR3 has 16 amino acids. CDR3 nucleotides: TGCGCCAGCAGCCAAATCCCAGGGGGCAACAATCAGCCCCAGCATTTT. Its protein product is CASSQIPGGNNQPQHF.

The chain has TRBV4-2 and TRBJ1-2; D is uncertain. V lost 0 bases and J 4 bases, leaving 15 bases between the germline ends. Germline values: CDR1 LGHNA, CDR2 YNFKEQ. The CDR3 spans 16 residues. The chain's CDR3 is CASSQEGSSFGYGYTF. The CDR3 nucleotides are TGTGCCAGCAGCCAAGAAGGCAGCTCCTTTGGCTATGGCTACACCTTC.

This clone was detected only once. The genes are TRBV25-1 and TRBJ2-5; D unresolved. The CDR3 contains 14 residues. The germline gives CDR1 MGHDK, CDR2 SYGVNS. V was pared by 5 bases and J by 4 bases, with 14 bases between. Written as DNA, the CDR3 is TGTGCCAGCAGTCCGCGTCGGCTGGGAGAGACCCAGTACTTC. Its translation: CASSPRRLGETQYF.

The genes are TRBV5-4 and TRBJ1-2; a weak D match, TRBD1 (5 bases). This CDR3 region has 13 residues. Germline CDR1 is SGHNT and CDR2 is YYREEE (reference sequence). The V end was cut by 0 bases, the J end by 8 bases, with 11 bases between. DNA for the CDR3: TGTGCCAGCAGCTTGGCTGGGGCGTCCGGCTACACCTTC. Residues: CASSLAGASGYTF.